This TCR beta chain was sequenced during a study of blood T cell repertoires in COVID-19. Study in general: Samples taken during acute and convalescent COVID-19 were collected in the United States, Italy and Spain. From T cells, B-cell-depleted T cells, or PBMCs came the material, which was cDNA or gDNA.

The authors' processing: From reference gene primer amplification, estimates of nucleated cell counts were derived. Assay used: immunoSEQ multiplex PCR; TCRdb lists only in-frame clones, some missing. From that table come the V and J calls and clone size; the DNA was used to work out D and trimming. Of more than 110,000 clones listed, roughly four fifths were seen once; the top ten hold under 9.5%. The germline gives CDR1 KGHDR, CDR2 SFDVKD. V dropped 6 bases and J dropped 2 bases, with 12 bases sitting between them. The CDR3 contains 15 residues. V and J are TRBV24-1 and TRBJ2-2; weak D call: TRBD2 (7 bases). Sample: peripheral blood. This clonotype was obtained from a human donor in a cohort sampled during active COVID-19. The CDR3 spells CATSRGGSNTGELFF. CDR3 coding DNA: TGTGCCACCAGTCGCGGGGGCTCAAACACCGGGGAGCTGTTTTTT.